Below are 10 T cell receptor beta chains sequenced from a single sample in a study of metastatic and nonmetastatic thyroid tumors. TCRdb called clones again from the PCR reads with MiXCR. This sample yields approximately 90,000 clones, of which 8% to 9.5% are seen a single time; around 8.8% belongs to the top ten. Thyroid surgery was preceded by no treatment in any patient. Sequencing was performed on blood. Source of these receptors: a female donor with papillary thyroid cancer or a benign thyroid nodule (not recorded which). Some clones in this sample may be carry-over from other donors' samples.

This clone has a count of ten or more. The chain couples TRBV2 to TRBJ1-4; TRBD1 matches at 10 bases. The germline CDR1 and CDR2 sequences are SNHLY and FYNNEI. The CDR3 is made up of 18 amino acids. V gave up 4 bases and J gave up 3 bases; unmatched junction bases: 11. CDR3 amino acids: CASSAGQGTFQANEKLFF. In nucleotides, the CDR3 is TGTGCCAGCAGTGCGGGACAGGGGACTTTCCAGGCTAATGAAAAACTGTTTTTT.

Ten or more counts support this clone. The chain combines TRBV20-1 with TRBJ1-6; D not resolved. The CDR3 is 17 amino acids. The germline CDR1 and CDR2 sequences are DFQATT and SNEGSKA (reference sequence). The ends were cut back, 0 bases at V and 5 bases at J, with 17 bases in the middle. Written as DNA, the CDR3 is TGCAGTGCTAGAGATCTCCTCGGAGGGCACAATAATTCACCCCTCCACTTT. Residues: CSARDLLGGHNNSPLHF.

This clone was recorded many times. J is TRBJ2-3 and V is TRBV12-3 or TRBV12-4, with 10 bases fitting TRBD1. The CDR3 has 14 amino acids. V dropped 5 bases and J dropped 7; count of bases not matched to a gene: 6. CDR3 in DNA: TGTGCCAGCAGTCCACCGGGACAGGGGAATACGCAGTATTTT. Its translation: CASSPPGQGNTQYF.

This clone has a handful of counts. A much larger clone sits a single nucleotide away, making a read error possible. The chain couples TRBV27 to TRBJ2-1; 10 bases align to TRBD1. The germline V gene encodes CDR1 MNHEY and CDR2 SMNVEV (reference sequence). The CDR3 consists of 13 residues. CDR3 protein: CACAWTGGNVQFF. The CDR3 DNA is TGTGCCTGCGCCTGGACAGGGGGAAATGTGCAGTTCTTC.

Of note for this clone: One end of the junction is discordant with germline, which a read error may explain. This chain uses TRBV5-1 with TRBJ2-5; no clear D. Germline V gene sequence: CDR1 SGHRS, CDR2 YFSETQ. The CDR3 spans 12 residues. This CDR3 is CASSRGAETKYF. CDR3 nucleotide sequence: TGCGCCAGCAGCAGAGGTGCCGAGACCAAGTACTTC.

V usage is TRBV5-1 and J usage is TRBJ1-3; D might be TRBD1 (5 bases). The V end lost 2 bases, the J end lost 0 bases, and 12 bases lay between the germline ends. Per the germline V gene, CDR1 is SGHRS and CDR2 is YFSETQ. The CDR3 is 16 amino acids. CDR3 sequence reads: CASSFEGIGSGNTIYF. The DNA of the CDR3 is TGCGCCAGCAGCTTCGAGGGGATTGGCTCTGGAAACACCATATATTTT.

The chain couples TRBV20-1 to TRBJ1-6, with D possibly being TRBD1 (5 bases). V shed 0 bases and J shed 8 bases, with 20 bases lying between them. CDR1 is DFQATT and CDR2 is SNEGSKA in the germline V gene (reference sequence). The CDR3 is 17 amino acids. CDR3 sequence (DNA): TGCAGTGCTAGAGATTCACCCTTTGGGGGGAACGATTCACCCCTCCACTTT. It codes for CSARDSPFGGNDSPLHF.

This clone was seen many times. J is TRBJ1-1 and V is TRBV3-1; D might be TRBD1 (6 bases). CDR1 and CDR2 (germline): LGHDT, YNNKEL (reference sequence). The CDR3 sequence is 14 residues long. V lost 4 bases and J lost 4, with 13 bases in between. The CDR3 region has the DNA TGTGCCAGCAGCCCCTCAGGGGCGTCCACTGAAGCTTTCTTT. It is translated as CASSPSGASTEAFF.

This clone was counted at least ten times. V gene TRBV6-1 combines with J gene TRBJ2-1; 15 positions agree with TRBD2. Trimming cost V 6 bases and J 9 bases; bases outside gene matches: 3. Germline loops: CDR1 MNHNS, CDR2 SASEGT. This CDR3 is 14 amino acids long. CDR3 loop: CASSPGLAGGEQFF. CDR3 bases: TGTGCCAGCAGCCCGGGACTAGCGGGGGGTGAGCAGTTCTTC.

At least ten counts were recorded for this clone. This chain uses TRBV10-3 with TRBJ2-3; possibly TRBD2 for D (6 bases). The ends were cut back, 2 bases at V and 4 bases at J, with 16 bases in the middle. The germline CDR1 and CDR2 sequences are ENHRY and SYGVKD. This CDR3 has 16 amino acids. As DNA, the CDR3 is TGTGCCATCAGTGAGATCACGGGGGTATCCGCAGATACGCAGTATTTT. Translating it yields CAISEITGVSADTQYF.